The 8 T cell receptor beta chains presented below share a single source sample, sequenced in a study of CD4 T cell repertoires in COVID-19. Sequencing used immunoSEQ multiplex PCR; TCRdb keeps in-frame clones, though not all of them. The data contain about 75,000 clones, roughly 85% of them singletons. The source material was CD4+ T cells from peripheral blood, sampled after recovery from COVID-19. These receptors were taken from a human donor who had COVID-19.

This clone was detected only once. The rearrangement uses TRBV7-8 and TRBJ1-2; D ambiguous. V gave up 0 bases and J gave up 2 bases, with 10 bases separating them. The CDR3 runs 15 residues. CDR1 and CDR2 from the germline V gene are SGHVS and FQNEAQ. CDR3: CASSLAGTANYGYTF. The CDR3 DNA sequence: TGTGCCAGCAGCTTAGCAGGAACAGCGAACTATGGCTACACCTTC.

The V gene is TRBV28, the J gene TRBJ2-7, with no clear D. Per the germline V gene, CDR1 is MDHEN and CDR2 is SYDVKM. V dropped 5 bases and J dropped 4 bases, with 6 bases sitting between them. This CDR3 is built from 11 residues. CDR3: CASSTSYEQYF. CDR3 DNA sequence: TGTGCCAGCAGTACATCTTACGAGCAGTACTTC.

The V and J genes are TRBV5-4 and TRBJ1-2; the D gene is possibly TRBD1 (5 bases). CDR3 length equals 13 residues. V was clipped by 2 bases and J by 4 bases, with 9 bases between them. Germline V gene data show CDR1 as SGHNT and CDR2 as YYREEE (reference sequence). CDR3 sequence (DNA): TGTGCCAGCAGCTTCGACAGAGCCTATGGCTACACCTTC. It translates to CASSFDRAYGYTF. Combining the CDR3 with reference TRBV5-4 and TRBJ1-2 gives the whole variable domain ETGVTQSPTHLIKTRGQQVTLRCSSQSGHNTVSWYQQALGQGPQFIFQYYREEENGRGNFPPRFSGLQFPNYSSELNVNALELDDSALYLCASSFDRAYGYTFGSGTRLTVV.

This clone occurred a few times. The chain uses TRBV27 and TRBJ1-1; D is possibly TRBD1 (5 bases). The germline CDR1 and CDR2 sequences are MNHEY and SMNVEV (reference sequence). Trimming pared 5 bases from V and 1 base from J, leaving 17 bases between. This CDR3 comprises 16 residues. The CDR3 sequence is CASSREGGGGNTEAFF. In DNA, the CDR3 is TGTGCCAGCAGTCGGGAAGGAGGCGGGGGGAACACTGAAGCTTTCTTT.

The gene calls are TRBV5-1 and TRBJ1-4, with TRBD1 identical over 9 bases. V shed 2 bases, J shed 4 bases, and the junction held 3 bases outside the gene matches. Germline V gene sequence: CDR1 SGHRS, CDR2 YFSETQ. The length of the CDR3 is 15 residues. Here the CDR3 reads CASSLQTGGNEKLFF. The CDR3 DNA sequence: TGCGCCAGCAGCTTACAGACAGGGGGTAATGAAAAACTGTTTTTT.

The chain combines TRBV11-2 with TRBJ2-7; no definite D call. This CDR3 spans 11 amino acids. In germline, CDR1 is SGHAT, CDR2 FQNNGV. The germline V and J ends were trimmed by 3 bases and 3 bases, with 3 bases remaining between them. DNA of the CDR3: TGTGCCAGCAGCTTTAACTACGAGCAGTACTTC. This translates into CASSFNYEQYF.

The rearrangement links TRBV19 to TRBJ1-2, with unresolved D. Germline CDR1 reads LNHDA; CDR2 reads SQIVND (reference sequence). The germline V and J ends were trimmed by 2 bases and 1 base, with 8 bases remaining between them. The CDR3 spans 14 residues. CDR3 DNA: TGTGCCAGTAGTATACAACCGATTAACTATGGCTACACCTTC. The encoded protein is CASSIQPINYGYTF.

The V gene is TRBV11-2, the J gene TRBJ2-7, with 8 bases identical to TRBD2. The trim removed 2 bases at V and 3 bases at J, leaving 12 bases unmatched. CDR1 and CDR2 (germline): SGHAT, FQNNGV. The CDR3 runs to 17 residues. The CDR3 sequence is CASSLPESGGHFYEQYF. The CDR3 DNA reads as TGTGCCAGCAGCTTACCGGAGAGCGGGGGCCACTTCTACGAGCAGTACTTC.